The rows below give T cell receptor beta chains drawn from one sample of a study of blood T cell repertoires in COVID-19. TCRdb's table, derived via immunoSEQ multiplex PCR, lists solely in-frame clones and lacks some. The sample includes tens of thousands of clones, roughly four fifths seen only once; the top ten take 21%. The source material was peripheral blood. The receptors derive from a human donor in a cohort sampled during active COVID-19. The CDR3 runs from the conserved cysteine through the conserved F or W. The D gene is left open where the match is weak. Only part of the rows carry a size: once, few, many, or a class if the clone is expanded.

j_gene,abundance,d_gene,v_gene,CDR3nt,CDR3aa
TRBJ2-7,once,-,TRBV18,TGTGCCAGCTCACCACCCGGGGGACAGACTCCCTACGAGCAGTACTTC,CASSPPGGQTPYEQYF
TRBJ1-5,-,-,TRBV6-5,TGTGCCAGCAGCGACGGGGGATGGCAGCCCCAGCATTTT,CASSDGGWQPQHF
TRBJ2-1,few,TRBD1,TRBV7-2,TGTGCCAGCAGCTCCCTGACAGGGGGCGTCAATGAGCAGTTCTTC,CASSSLTGGVNEQFF
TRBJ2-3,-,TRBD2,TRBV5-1,TGCGCCAGCGGACGAACCGGGACTAGCGGGGATTATACGCAGTATTTT,CASGRTGTSGDYTQYF
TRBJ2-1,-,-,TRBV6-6,TGTGCCAGCAGTTACAGGCAGGGGGGCAATGAGCAGTTCTTC,CASSYRQGGNEQFF
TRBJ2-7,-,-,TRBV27,TGTGCCAGCAGTTTGAGCGTCAGACTCGCCTACGAGCAGTACTTC,CASSLSVRLAYEQYF
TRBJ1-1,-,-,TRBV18,TGTGCCAGCTCACCACGGGGGGGAGGGGACACTGAAGCTTTCTTT,CASSPRGGGDTEAFF
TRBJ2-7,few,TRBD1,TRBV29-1,TGCAGCCCCCGGGACAGGGTAACCGAGCAGTACTTC,CSPRDRVTEQYF
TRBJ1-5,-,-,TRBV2,TGTGCCAGCACTGCGGGAGGGAACTGGGGCAATCAGCCCCAGCATTTT,CASTAGGNWGNQPQHF
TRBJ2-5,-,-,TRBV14,TGTGCCAGCAGCCCACAAGTACAAGAGACCCAGTACTTC,CASSPQVQETQYF
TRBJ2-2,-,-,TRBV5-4,TGTGCCAGCAGCTCCTCGGGACAAAGGAACACCGGGGAGCTGTTTTTT,CASSSSGQRNTGELFF
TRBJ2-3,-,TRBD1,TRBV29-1,TGCAGCGTTCAGACAGGGGGCATAGATACGCAGTATTTT,CSVQTGGIDTQYF
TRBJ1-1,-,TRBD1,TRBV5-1,TGCGCCAGCACCTTGACAGGGGGGTCCACTGAAGCTTTCTTT,CASTLTGGSTEAFF
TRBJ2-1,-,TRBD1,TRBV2,TGTGCCAGCAGCTCGGACAGGGTAAATGAGCAGTTCTTC,CASSSDRVNEQFF
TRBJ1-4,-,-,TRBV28,TGTGCCAGCGGCTCTTTAGAGGTACTTCAAAATGAAAAACTGTTTTTT,CASGSLEVLQNEKLFF
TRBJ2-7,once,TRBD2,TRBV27,TGTGCCAGCAGTCGCCAGCGGGGTTACGAGCAGTACTTC,CASSRQRGYEQYF
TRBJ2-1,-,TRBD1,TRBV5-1,TGCGCCAGCAGCCAACCCAGGACAGGGAAACGGGTTTACAATGAGCAGTTCTTC,CASSQPRTGKRVYNEQFF
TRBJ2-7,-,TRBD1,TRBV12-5,TGTGCTAGTGGTTTGATTCTTGGACAGGCCTACGAGCAGTACTTC,CASGLILGQAYEQYF
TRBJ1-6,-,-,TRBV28,TGTGCCAGCAGTTTAATTGTCCTAAATTCACCCCTCCACTTT,CASSLIVLNSPLHF
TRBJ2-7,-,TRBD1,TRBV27,TGTGCCAGCAGTTTCCGGGACAGGGAAAAGCAGTACTTC,CASSFRDREKQYF
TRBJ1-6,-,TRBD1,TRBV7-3,TGTGCCAGCAGCTTGGCAGGGGGACCCCTCCACTTT,CASSLAGGPLHF
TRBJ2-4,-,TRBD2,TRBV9,TGTGCCAGCAGCCCAGAGCGGGGAACCAAAAACATTCAGTACTTC,CASSPERGTKNIQYF
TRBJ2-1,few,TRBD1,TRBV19,TGTGCCATCGGACAGGGGTTGTACAATGAGCAGTTCTTC,CAIGQGLYNEQFF
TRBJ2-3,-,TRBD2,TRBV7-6,TGTGCCAGCAGCTCGAATAGCGGGGGGTTTGGGTTCGGAGGCACAGATACGCAGTATTTT,CASSSNSGGFGFGGTDTQYF
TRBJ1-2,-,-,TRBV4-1,TGCGCCAGCAGCCAACCGGTCGGAGCTGGCTACACCTTC,CASSQPVGAGYTF
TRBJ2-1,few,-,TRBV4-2,TGTGCCAGCAGCCCCGGGACACCCTACAATGAGCAGTTCTTC,CASSPGTPYNEQFF
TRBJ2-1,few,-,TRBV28,TGTGCCAGCAGTTACCCCGCCAGGGGCAATGAGCAGTTCTTC,CASSYPARGNEQFF
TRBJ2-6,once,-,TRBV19,TGTGCCAGTACCCAATTACAGGGTACAGGGGCCAACGTCCTGACTTTC,CASTQLQGTGANVLTF
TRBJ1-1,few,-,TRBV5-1,TGCGCCAGCAGCTCCCGGTACGGGGGGAACACTGAAGCTTTCTTT,CASSSRYGGNTEAFF
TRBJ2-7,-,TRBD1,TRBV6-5,TGTGCCAGCAATGGGGACAGGGGAGCAAGGTACGAGCAGTACTTC,CASNGDRGARYEQYF
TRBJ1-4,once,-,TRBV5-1,TGCGCCAGCAGCTTGAACACAGGGAGGGATGAAAAACTGTTTTTT,CASSLNTGRDEKLFF
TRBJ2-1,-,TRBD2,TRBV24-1,TGTGCCACCAGTGGAAGCGGGGGGCGAAATGAGCAGTTCTTC,CATSGSGGRNEQFF
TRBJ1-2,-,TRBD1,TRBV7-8,TGTGCCAGCAGCTTCCGGGACAGGAACTATGGCTACACCTTC,CASSFRDRNYGYTF
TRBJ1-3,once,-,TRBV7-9,TGTGCCAGCAAAAAAGGGAGCTCTGGAAACACCATATATTTT,CASKKGSSGNTIYF
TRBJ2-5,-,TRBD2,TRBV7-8,TGTGCCAGCAGCTTAGTCGGGACTAGCGTTGAGACCCAGTACTTC,CASSLVGTSVETQYF
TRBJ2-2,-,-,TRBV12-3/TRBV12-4,TGTGCCAGCGTGCGCGGCACCGGGGAGCTGTTTTTT,CASVRGTGELFF
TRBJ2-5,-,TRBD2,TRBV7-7,TGTGCTAGCAGCTCCTCTAGCGGGGGGGAGACCCAGTACTTC,CASSSSSGGETQYF
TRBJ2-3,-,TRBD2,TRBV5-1,TGCGCCAGCAGCTTACCCGGGACTAGCATCACAGATACGCAGTATTTT,CASSLPGTSITDTQYF
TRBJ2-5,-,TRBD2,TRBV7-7,TGTGCTAGCAGCCCTAGCGGGCTTAAAGAGACCCAGTACTTC,CASSPSGLKETQYF